This TCR beta chain was captured in a study of siplizumab effects on memory and regulatory T cells. About this clone itself: Antigen unknown.

CDR1 and CDR2 from the germline V gene are SGHKS and YYEKEE (reference sequence). The V end was cut by 7 bases, the J end by 0 bases, with 11 bases between. The CDR3 is made up of 15 amino acids. General study points: Naive T cells appeared more varied than memory cells and looked like key alloresponse contributors. In roughly 75-95% of proliferating CD4+ or CD8+ clones, a naive or memory phenotype could not be assigned.

Some clones are missing from TCRdb's copy, which holds only in-frame ones; the method was immunoSEQ multiplex PCR. Of about 100,000 clones listed, about 95% are singletons. The sequencing input was non-Treg CD4+ T cells sorted from blood. The rearrangement joins TRBV5-5 to TRBJ2-6; D is ambiguous. The sequence derives from a human donor in good health. CDR3 sequence reads: CASLEGYSGANVLTF. In nucleotides, the CDR3 is TGTGCCAGCCTGGAAGGGTACTCTGGGGCCAACGTCCTGACTTTC.